These 20 T cell receptor beta chains were sequenced from one sample in a study of T cells expressing NK-cell markers. TCRdb re-called the 5' RACE reads; one entry per CDR3 protein, DNA not given. The sample table sets out 350,000 to 450,000 distinct CDR3 sequences. The sequenced sample was blood T cells: a sorted CD56 or NKG2C T cell subset, CD4+ or CD8+ T cells, or bulk PBMC T cells (not recorded which). These receptors were taken from a man aged 18 to 70 in good health.

The chain is built from TRBV6-4 and TRBJ2-7; TCRdb indicates TRBD1, and absent DNA this call remains unverified. The V gene's germline CDR1 is MRHNA and CDR2 SNTAGT. The CDR3 length is 20 residues. The CDR3 loop reads CASSHTPHRLRAGVSYEQYF.

V and J are TRBV3-1 and TRBJ1-5; TCRdb outputs TRBD1, but without DNA this stays unchecked. CDR1 is LGHDT, CDR2 YNNKEL, per germline (reference sequence). The CDR3 is made up of 15 amino acids. This CDR3 is CASSLGTMGNQPQHF.

V and J are TRBV7-2 and TRBJ2-7; TCRdb's D gene call, TRBD2, goes unchecked for lack of DNA. Germline CDR1 is SGHTA and CDR2 is FQGNSA. The CDR3 spans 15 residues. This chain's CDR3 is CASSPYGGVSYEQYF.

The gene calls are TRBV7-7 and TRBJ2-5; TCRdb reports TRBD1, a call that lacks DNA to check it against. The CDR3 extends over 13 amino acids. The germline CDR1 and CDR2 sequences are SSHAT and FNYEAQ (reference sequence). This chain's CDR3 is CASSDNRGETQYF.

The chain employs TRBV7-9 and TRBJ1-1. CDR3 length: 11 amino acids. Germline V gene sequence: CDR1 SEHNR, CDR2 FQNEAQ (reference sequence). The CDR3 is CASSFQSEAFF.

The chain carries TRBV15 and TRBJ1-1; TCRdb names TRBD1, which stays unverified in the absence of DNA. CDR3 length: 13 amino acids. CDR1 is LNHNV and CDR2 is YYDKDF in the germline V gene (reference sequence). The CDR3 here is CATSGRDSTEAFF.

The V and J genes are TRBV20-1 and TRBJ2-3; with no DNA, the TCRdb D assignment of TRBD1 cannot be verified. CDR1 and CDR2 from the germline V gene are DFQATT and SNEGSKA (reference sequence). The CDR3 is 13 amino acids. CDR3 sequence: CSAREWTENTQYF.

This chain connects TRBV25-1 to TRBJ1-6; no DNA is available, so the TRBD1 call from TCRdb remains unchecked. The germline V gene encodes CDR1 MGHDK and CDR2 SYGVNS. This CDR3 region has 14 residues. The CDR3 region is CASSELTGTSPLHF. Supplemented by reference TRBV25-1 and TRBJ1-6, the full variable domain reads EADIYQTPRYLVIGTGKKITLECSQTMGHDKMYWYQQDPGMELHLIHYSYGVNSTEKGDLSSESTVSRIRTEHFPLTLESARPSHTSQYLCASSELTGTSPLHFGNGTRLTVT.

The chain carries TRBV4-1 and TRBJ1-4. The CDR3 extends over 14 amino acids. The germline gives CDR1 MGHRA, CDR2 YSYEKL. The CDR3 protein is CASSSYTQSEKLFF.

This chain links TRBV6-1 with TRBJ2-1; TCRdb outputs TRBD2, but without DNA this stays unchecked. Germline V gives CDR1 MNHNS, CDR2 SASEGT. The CDR3 runs to 15 residues. The CDR3 loop reads CASAPRPAGHNEQFF.

The V and J genes are TRBV16 and TRBJ2-1; TCRdb's D gene call, TRBD2, goes unchecked for lack of DNA. In germline, CDR1 is KGHSY, CDR2 FQNENV. This CDR3 has 15 residues. The CDR3 spells CASSPSSLSYNEQFF.

The chain links TRBV5-4 to TRBJ1-4. Germline V gene sequence: CDR1 SGHNT, CDR2 YYREEE (reference sequence). The CDR3 contains 13 residues. The CDR3: CASGPINGGKLFF. The whole variable domain, remainder taken from reference TRBV5-4 and TRBJ1-4, is ETGVTQSPTHLIKTRGQQVTLRCSSQSGHNTVSWYQQALGQGPQFIFQYYREEENGRGNFPPRFSGLQFPNYSSELNVNALELDDSALYLCASGPINGGKLFFGSGTQLSVL.

The chain is built from TRBV5-5 and TRBJ2-3; TCRdb lists TRBD1, though no DNA is available to test this call. The germline V gene has CDR1 SGHKS and CDR2 YYEKEE (reference sequence). The CDR3 is 16 amino acids. This CDR3 reads CASSRQGDLSTDTQYF. Looking up the rest from reference TRBV5-5 and TRBJ2-3 gives the full variable domain: DAGVTQSPTHLIKTRGQQVTLRCSPISGHKSVSWYQQVLGQGPQFIFQYYEKEERGRGNFPDRFSARQFPNYSSELNVNALLLGDSALYLCASSRQGDLSTDTQYFGPGTRLTVL.

J is TRBJ2-7 and V is TRBV9; no DNA is available, so the TRBD1 call from TCRdb remains unchecked. This CDR3 is built from 14 residues. The germline V gene encodes CDR1 SGDLS and CDR2 YYNGEE. The CDR3 reads CASSATGWSYEQYF.

V gene TRBV2 combines with J gene TRBJ2-3; without DNA, the TCRdb call of TRBD1 cannot be checked. This CDR3 comprises 14 residues. The germline V gene has CDR1 SNHLY and CDR2 FYNNEI. The CDR3: CASTRDRTIPTQYF.

The chain has TRBV6-6 and TRBJ1-6. The CDR3 spans 12 residues. Germline V lookup: CDR1 MNHNY, CDR2 SVGAGI (reference sequence). CDR3 loop: CATQGGYSPLHF.

This chain joins TRBV6-1 and TRBJ2-3; TCRdb proposes TRBD2, but this gene call is untestable without DNA. This CDR3 region has 14 residues. The germline V gene has CDR1 MNHNS and CDR2 SASEGT. CDR3 amino acids: CASREQGLAGSRYF.

CDR3 sequence: CASSPPGTSPRYF. The genes are TRBV3-1 and TRBJ2-3; the D gene TCRdb calls, TRBD2, cannot be checked with no DNA. The CDR3 sequence is 13 residues long. Germline values: CDR1 LGHDT, CDR2 YNNKEL (reference sequence).

The chain combines TRBV14 with TRBJ1-6; the TCRdb D gene call, TRBD1, has no DNA to confirm it. There are 15 residues in the CDR3. The germline CDR1 and CDR2 sequences are SGHDN and FVKESK. The chain's CDR3 is CASSQAEGGNSPLHF.

The chain recombines TRBV28 with TRBJ1-6. This CDR3 region has 16 residues. Germline V gene data show CDR1 as MDHEN and CDR2 as SYDVKM. The CDR3 loop reads CASSTQMTRSNSPLHF.